Listed here are 14 T cell receptor beta chains from one sample, sequenced in a study of T cell repertoires in cytomegalovirus infection. TCRdb itself ran the reads through MiXCR, one entry per CDR3 protein. The profile shows 90,000 to 110,000 distinct CDR3 sequences, 25% to 30% of them singletons. No antigens are known for them. The sequencing here drew on CD8+ T cells from cultured PBMCs, taken from culture after CMV antigen stimulation. These receptors were taken from a human donor in good health (CMV status not recorded). Some clones in this sample may be carry-over from other donors' samples.

The chain couples TRBV28 to TRBJ2-3, with a possible D match to TRBD2 (6 bases). The CDR3 spans 16 residues. V shed 5 bases and J shed 2 bases, with 17 bases lying between them. CDR1 and CDR2 (germline): MDHEN, SYDVKM. The CDR3 loop is CASSPLAVADTDTQYF. The CDR3 region has the DNA TGTGCCAGCAGTCCGCTCGCGGTAGCGGACACAGATACGCAGTATTTT.

The rearrangement links TRBV2 to TRBJ2-7; 13 bases line up with TRBD2. The V segment lost 5 bases and the J segment 5 bases; nucleotides outside the gene matches: 3. Germline-derived CDR1 and CDR2 are SNHLY and FYNNEI. The CDR3 is 14 amino acids. The DNA of the CDR3 is TGTGCCAGCAGTATAACTAGCGGGGGGGACGAGCAGTACTTC. It is translated as CASSITSGGDEQYF.

The chain combines TRBV2 with TRBJ1-1; D not certain. Germline V gene data show CDR1 as SNHLY and CDR2 as FYNNEI. V gave up 1 base and J gave up 0 bases, with 12 bases separating them. CDR3 length equals 16 residues. The CDR3 DNA reads as TGTGCCAGCAGTGAAGAAGAGACGGAAATGAACACTGAAGCTTTCTTT. Protein sequence: CASSEEETEMNTEAFF.

This clonotype was seen repeatedly, ten times or more. The V gene is TRBV12-3 or TRBV12-4, the J gene TRBJ1-1; 8 bases fit TRBD1. There are 15 residues in the CDR3. Unmatched junction bases numbered 11, after V lost 5 bases and J lost 6 bases. This CDR3 reads CASSLFDRGEAEAFF. DNA of the CDR3: TGTGCCAGCAGTCTATTCGACAGGGGTGAAGCTGAAGCTTTCTTT.

The sample holds a few counts of this clonotype. This chain links TRBV6-6 with TRBJ2-3; TRBD1 aligns across 7 bases. The CDR3 extends over 15 amino acids. Trimming removed 3 bases from V and 0 bases from J; junction bases left unmatched: 3. Germline CDR1 reads MNHNY; CDR2 reads SVGAGI (reference sequence). The CDR3 DNA sequence: TGTGCCAGCAGTTATGAGGGACAGAGCACAGATACGCAGTATTTT. Protein sequence: CASSYEGQSTDTQYF.

V and J are TRBV12-3 or TRBV12-4 and TRBJ1-1; 8 nucleotides agree with TRBD1. The CDR3 is made up of 14 amino acids. Trimming removed 1 base from V and 7 bases from J; junction bases left unmatched: 5. The CDR3 coding sequence is TGTGCCAGCAGTTTAGGGACAGGGATAGGTGAAGCTTTCTTT. Protein: CASSLGTGIGEAFF.

The chain couples TRBV4-1 to TRBJ1-1; possible D gene TRBD1, 5 bases. Germline loops: CDR1 MGHRA, CDR2 YSYEKL. CDR3 size: 14 residues. Trimming shortened V by 5 bases and J by 1 base, and 11 bases separated the two germline ends. DNA of the CDR3: TGCGCCAGCAGCGCGGGACGGGCGAACACTGAAGCTTTCTTT. This encodes CASSAGRANTEAFF.

As DNA, the CDR3 is TGTGCCAGCAGTTTGGGGCGGGGCTACACCTTC. This codes for CASSLGRGYTF. V is TRBV28 and J is TRBJ1-2, with D maybe TRBD1 (5 bases). Germline values: CDR1 MDHEN, CDR2 SYDVKM. The CDR3 has 11 residues. Trimming removed 3 bases from V and 8 bases from J, with 7 bases in between.

This clonotype was detected only a few times. The chain has TRBV27 and TRBJ2-7; D might be TRBD1 or TRBD2, each matching 7 bases. V lost 5 bases, J lost 9 bases, and 14 bases lay in between. The CDR3 sequence is 12 residues long. CDR1 and CDR2 (germline): MNHEY, SMNVEV (reference sequence). This CDR3 is CASSPQGEGQYF. CDR3 nucleotide sequence: TGTGCCAGCAGTCCCCAGGGGGAGGGGCAGTACTTC.

The rearrangement joins TRBV12-3 or TRBV12-4 to TRBJ1-1, with 7 bases that match TRBD1. This CDR3 is 12 amino acids long. V lost 5 bases to trimming and J lost 6 bases; unmatched junction nucleotides: 3. The CDR3 is CASSRGTAEAFF. CDR3 coding DNA: TGTGCCAGCAGTCGAGGGACAGCTGAAGCTTTCTTT.

This clonotype was seen at least ten times. CDR3 coding DNA: TGTGCCAGCAGCTTAGGAATCTCCTACTACGAGCAGTACTTC. This encodes CASSLGISYYEQYF. V gene TRBV7-2 combines with J gene TRBJ2-7; D remains unclear. The CDR3 is 14 amino acids. Between the trimmed V and J ends, which lost 1 base and 3 bases, there was a span of 10 bases. Germline CDR1 reads SGHTA; CDR2 reads FQGNSA.

This clonotype has more than one count but fewer than ten. This sequence joins TRBV4-1 and TRBJ2-2; D may be TRBD1 or TRBD2 (5 bases each). Trimming stripped 4 bases from V and 7 bases from J, with 22 bases between. The CDR3 is 17 amino acids. Germline loops: CDR1 MGHRA, CDR2 YSYEKL. The CDR3 sequence is CASSPGSATRRGGELFF. The CDR3 DNA reads TGCGCCAGCAGCCCGGGGTCCGCAACCCGAAGGGGCGGGGAGCTGTTTTTT.

This chain connects TRBV27 to TRBJ2-7; D is uncertain. Germline CDR1 MNHEY, CDR2 SMNVEV (reference sequence). V lost 5 bases, J lost 6 bases, and 11 bases lay in between. The CDR3 consists of 12 residues. The CDR3 nucleotides are TGTGCCAGCAGTCAAGACCCTCTCGAGCAGTACTTC. Residues: CASSQDPLEQYF.

Ten or more counts support this clonotype. The genes are TRBV7-9 and TRBJ2-7; 7 nucleotides match TRBD1. With V trimmed by 6 bases and J by 3 bases, 5 bases remained unmatched. The germline V gene has CDR1 SEHNR and CDR2 FQNEAQ (reference sequence). The CDR3 length is 13 residues. The CDR3 loop reads CASRHGTVYEQYF. Written as DNA, the CDR3 is TGTGCCAGCAGACACGGGACAGTCTACGAGCAGTACTTC.